This passage covers 30 T cell receptor beta chains from one sample sequenced in a study of cytomegalovirus exposure and HLA in healthy donors. Primers for the PCR totalled 60 Vbeta and 13 Jbeta. The repertoire was sequenced with immunoSEQ multiplex PCR; TCRdb's copy has only in-frame clones and lacks some. Of roughly 100,000 clones listed, roughly 67% are singletons. Sequenced input: PBMCs. These receptors were taken from a woman in her 50s in good health and CMV-seropositive.

This chain joins TRBV6-1 and TRBJ2-1; no definite D call. The CDR3 runs to 12 residues. Trimming cost V 6 bases and J 8 bases, with 11 bases left between them. Germline-derived CDR1 and CDR2 are MNHNS and SASEGT. The DNA of the CDR3 is TGTGCCAGCAGCCCCCGGAGTGATGAGCAGTTCTTC. Translating it yields CASSPRSDEQFF.

In its sample, this clone was seen a few times. The rearrangement links TRBV10-3 to TRBJ1-5, with 7 bases lining up with TRBD1. V trimming: 10 bases; J trimming: 0 bases; junction bases outside the gene matches: 9. The germline CDR1 and CDR2 sequences are ENHRY and SYGVKD. This CDR3 contains 15 residues. CDR3 coding DNA: TGTGCCACCGAGGGACAGCTAAATAGCAATCAGCCCCAGCATTTT. It yields the protein CATEGQLNSNQPQHF.

This chain links TRBV6-1 with TRBJ1-1; TRBD1 is a possible D gene (5 bases). The CDR3 has 13 residues. Germline assignment: CDR1 MNHNS and CDR2 SASEGT. Trimming left V 10 bases short and J 4 bases short, with 16 bases between. The CDR3: CATHRGGTTEAFF. The CDR3, as DNA: TGTGCCACACACCGGGGGGGAACCACTGAAGCTTTCTTT.

This clone was observed at least ten times. The chain has TRBV6-1 and TRBJ1-3; 8 bases map to TRBD1. V lost 7 bases to trimming and J lost 7 bases; unmatched junction nucleotides: 6. In germline, CDR1 is MNHNS, CDR2 SASEGT. The CDR3 length is 13 residues. The DNA of the CDR3 is TGTGCCAGCATCGGACAGGGAGGCAACACCATATATTTT. Translated, it gives CASIGQGGNTIYF.

Comments on this clone: A junction boundary mismatches the germline segment, possibly from a read error. V is TRBV6-5 and J is TRBJ2-3; TRBD1 aligns across 8 bases. CDR3 size: 13 residues. The germline CDR1 and CDR2 sequences are MNHEY and SVGAGI. CDR3 protein: CASSYGGTGTQYF. In nucleotides, the CDR3 is TGTGCCAGCAGTTATGGTGGGACAGGTACGCAGTATTTT.

In its sample, this clone was seen a few times. V usage is TRBV6-5 and J usage is TRBJ1-5; 8 nucleotides match TRBD1. Unmatched junction bases numbered 7, after V lost 6 bases and J lost 9 bases. Germline lookup yields CDR1 MNHEY and CDR2 SVGAGI. The CDR3 is 13 amino acids. The CDR3 is CASSPRGRWPQHF. CDR3 nucleotide sequence: TGTGCCAGCAGCCCCAGGGGGCGGTGGCCCCAGCATTTT.

The sample holds a few counts of this clone. J is TRBJ2-3 and V is TRBV7-2; maybe TRBD2 (6 bases). CDR1 SGHTA and CDR2 FQGNSA come from the germline V gene. The V end lost 6 bases, the J end lost 0 bases, and 13 bases lay between the germline ends. The CDR3 covers 15 residues. The CDR3 here is CASSRGTASTDTQYF. The CDR3, as DNA: TGTGCCAGCAGTCGGGGGACCGCGAGCACAGATACGCAGTATTTT.

This chain uses TRBV28 with TRBJ1-5; 8 bases align to TRBD1. J gave up 0 bases and V 8 bases, and 9 bases lay outside the gene matches. The CDR3 covers 16 residues. CDR1 and CDR2 from the germline V gene are MDHEN and SYDVKM. The CDR3, as DNA: TGTGCCAGCGGTCTCCAGGGGGCCTATAGCAATCAGCCCCAGCATTTT. It is translated as CASGLQGAYSNQPQHF.

This clone was observed a handful of times. This sequence joins TRBV27 and TRBJ2-2; no clear D gene. In germline, CDR1 is MNHEY, CDR2 SMNVEV (reference sequence). This CDR3 contains 13 residues. Trimming stripped 6 bases from V and 2 bases from J, with 7 bases between. The CDR3 here is CASSPTNTGELFF. CDR3 coding DNA: TGTGCCAGCAGCCCTACCAACACCGGGGAGCTGTTTTTT.

This clone occurred once. The chain is built from TRBV11-2 and TRBJ2-3; perhaps TRBD2 as D (5 bases). CDR1 and CDR2 from the germline V gene are SGHAT and FQNNGV. This CDR3 has 16 amino acids. The V end lost 1 base, the J end lost 0 bases, and 11 bases lay between the germline ends. Written as DNA, the CDR3 is TGTGCCAGCAGCTTAGCCGCGGGCGGGAGCACAGATACGCAGTATTTT. Translated, it gives CASSLAAGGSTDTQYF.

The rearrangement links TRBV4-3 to TRBJ1-1; D may be TRBD1 (5 bases). The CDR3 consists of 13 residues. The V end was cut by 1 base, the J end by 10 bases, with 13 bases between. Germline values: CDR1 LGHNA, CDR2 YSLEER. The CDR3 sequence: CASSQAQGWGAFF. CDR3 nucleotide sequence: TGCGCCAGCAGCCAAGCGCAGGGATGGGGAGCTTTCTTT.

This chain uses TRBV11-2 with TRBJ1-6; weak D call: TRBD1 (5 bases). The V gene lost 8 bases and the J gene lost 9 bases, with 11 bases spanning the gap. The CDR3 contains 12 residues. Germline V gene data show CDR1 as SGHAT and CDR2 as FQNNGV. CDR3 nucleotide sequence: TGTGCCAGCGGGGGGAGTGGTTCACCCCTCCACTTT. Encoded protein: CASGGSGSPLHF.

The chain links TRBV7-2 to TRBJ2-2; the match to TRBD1 covers 7 bases. Germline lookup yields CDR1 SGHTA and CDR2 FQGNSA. Germline trimming cut 0 bases from V and 0 bases from J; bases unmatched to any gene: 13. CDR3 length equals 20 residues. Written as DNA, the CDR3 is TGTGCCAGCAGCTTAGCAGGAGTGTGGAGTGACAGGGCGAACACCGGGGAGCTGTTTTTT. This gives the protein CASSLAGVWSDRANTGELFF.

The chain employs TRBV7-6 and TRBJ1-2; maybe TRBD1 (5 bases). V was shortened by 3 bases and J by 2 bases, with 10 bases between the two germline ends. Germline loops: CDR1 SGHVS, CDR2 FNYEAQ. The CDR3 consists of 14 residues. CDR3 nucleotides: TGTGCCAGCAGCTTTTCGGGGGGAAACTATGGCTACACCTTC. Residues: CASSFSGGNYGYTF.

This clone was picked up a small number of times. The genes are TRBV7-6 and TRBJ1-3; D ambiguous. This CDR3 has 13 amino acids. V gave up 6 bases and J gave up 4 bases, with 10 bases separating them. Germline V gene data show CDR1 as SGHVS and CDR2 as FNYEAQ. The CDR3 DNA reads TGTGCCAGCAGAGACAACCCGGGAAACACCATATATTTT. It yields the protein CASRDNPGNTIYF.

This clone has just a few counts. The chain recombines TRBV11-2 with TRBJ2-3, with D perhaps TRBD1 (6 bases). Trimming cost V 6 bases and J 2 bases, with 15 bases left between them. Germline CDR1 reads SGHAT; CDR2 reads FQNNGV. The CDR3 contains 15 residues. The CDR3, as DNA: TGTGCCAGCAGTTTCCGCCAGGGGTTCACAGATACGCAGTATTTT. It yields the protein CASSFRQGFTDTQYF.

The chain is built from TRBV5-1 and TRBJ2-5; 7 bases fit TRBD1. V trimming: 1 base; J trimming: 2 bases; junction bases outside the gene matches: 5. This CDR3 has 15 amino acids. Germline CDR1 SGHRS, CDR2 YFSETQ. CDR3 in amino acids: CASSLPPTGQETQYF. The CDR3 DNA follows: TGCGCCAGCAGCTTGCCCCCGACAGGGCAAGAGACCCAGTACTTC. Using reference TRBV5-1 and TRBJ2-5 for the parts outside the CDR3, the full variable domain is KAGVTQTPRYLIKTRGQQVTLSCSPISGHRSVSWYQQTPGQGLQFLFEYFSETQRNKGNFPGRFSGRQFSNSRSEMNVSTLELGDSALYLCASSLPPTGQETQYFGPGTRLLVL.

This clone was found a few times. The gene calls are TRBV5-1 and TRBJ2-5; 7 bases are shared with TRBD1. Losses at the gene ends were 3 bases for V and 3 bases for J; bases not matched to a gene: 8. Germline CDR1 and CDR2: SGHRS and YFSETQ. The CDR3 covers 15 residues. The CDR3 DNA reads as TGCGCCAGCAGCTCCGGACAGGTTGGGGAAGAGACCCAGTACTTC. It encodes CASSSGQVGEETQYF.

Note on this clone: The junction departs from the called germline gene at one end, perhaps through a read error. The gene calls are TRBV7-9 and TRBJ1-1; D is unresolved. This CDR3 contains 13 residues. Germline V lookup: CDR1 SEHNR, CDR2 FQNEAQ (reference sequence). This CDR3 reads CASGFTSDTEAFF. CDR3 DNA: TGTGCCAGCGGCTTTACCTCGGACACTGAAGCTTTCTTT.

V is TRBV7-2 and J is TRBJ1-6; D is perhaps TRBD1 (6 bases). The germline V gene has CDR1 SGHTA and CDR2 FQGNSA. The V and J ends lost 0 bases and 4 bases respectively, with 10 bases between them. The CDR3 totals 16 residues. This chain's CDR3 is CASSLANRVYNSPLHF. The CDR3 DNA reads TGTGCCAGCAGCTTAGCAAACAGGGTGTATAATTCACCCCTCCACTTT.

This clone was seen a single time. This rearrangement joins TRBV6-5 to TRBJ2-3; TRBD2 aligns across 10 bases. The germline V gene encodes CDR1 MNHEY and CDR2 SVGAGI. The J segment lost 3 bases and the V segment lost 6 bases, leaving 3 bases of the junction unmatched. This CDR3 region has 14 residues. In nucleotides, the CDR3 is TGTGCCAGCAGCCTGGGACTAGCGACAGATACGCAGTATTTT. As protein: CASSLGLATDTQYF.

The chain links TRBV11-1 to TRBJ2-7; 7 bases agree with TRBD2. Germline V CDR1 and CDR2: SGHAT, FQDESV (reference sequence). Unmatched junction bases numbered 4, after V lost 5 bases and J lost 3 bases. The CDR3 spans 13 residues. The CDR3 spells CASSAGLDYEQYF. CDR3 nucleotide sequence: TGTGCCAGCAGCGCCGGACTAGACTACGAGCAGTACTTC.

The rearrangement links TRBV7-8 to TRBJ2-7; D is ambiguous. The germline gives CDR1 SGHVS, CDR2 FQNEAQ. This CDR3 has 15 residues. V lost 1 base to trimming and J lost 1 base, with 11 bases between them. CDR3 nucleotides: TGTGCCAGCAGCTTAGTAATAGCAAAATCCTACGAGCAGTACTTC. Its protein is CASSLVIAKSYEQYF.

This rearrangement joins TRBV2 to TRBJ1-2; weak D call: TRBD1 (6 bases). The CDR3 sequence is 14 residues long. Looked up from germline, CDR1 is SNHLY and CDR2 is FYNNEI. V was trimmed by 8 bases and J by 3 bases, leaving 16 bases between them. CDR3 region: CASAGASDYYGYTF. The CDR3 DNA reads TGTGCCAGCGCAGGGGCGTCTGATTACTATGGCTACACCTTC.

The chain recombines TRBV27 with TRBJ1-1; TRBD1 might be the D (6 bases). Germline V lookup: CDR1 MNHEY, CDR2 SMNVEV (reference sequence). This CDR3 spans 14 amino acids. Trimming left V 5 bases short and J 6 bases short, with 16 bases between. The CDR3 sequence is CASSPGVLGPEAFF. The DNA of the CDR3 is TGTGCCAGCAGTCCAGGGGTCCTAGGGCCTGAAGCTTTCTTT.

In its sample, this clone was seen once. The chain carries TRBV7-3 and TRBJ2-2; D may be TRBD2 (5 bases). The V end was cut by 2 bases, the J end by 7 bases, with 11 bases between. CDR1 and CDR2 from the germline V gene are SGHTA and FQGTGA. The CDR3 contains 14 residues. In DNA, the CDR3 is TGTGCCAGCAGCTTAGGGCTAGCAAACGGGGAGCTGTTTTTT. This translates into CASSLGLANGELFF.

With respect to this clone: Other DNA sequences within the sample encode an identical CDR3. CDR3 in DNA: TGTGCCGGGACAGGGAGGGTAGATACGCAGTATTTT. This gives the protein CAGTGRVDTQYF. The V gene is TRBV30, the J gene TRBJ2-3, with 9 nucleotides matching TRBD1. The CDR3 runs 12 residues. V trimming: 8 bases; J trimming: 5 bases; junction bases outside the gene matches: 5. The germline CDR1 and CDR2 sequences are GTSNPN and SVGIG (reference sequence).

The CDR3 DNA reads as TGTGCCAGCAGGGTTCAGGGGGCCAACGTCCTGACTTTC. This codes for CASRVQGANVLTF. V is TRBV6-5 and J is TRBJ2-6; D uncertain. V lost 6 bases and J 4 bases, leaving 7 bases between the germline ends. The CDR3 consists of 13 residues. Germline V gene lookup returns CDR1 MNHEY and CDR2 SVGAGI.

The J gene is TRBJ2-5, the V gene TRBV27; TRBD1 might be the D (5 bases). Germline loops: CDR1 MNHEY, CDR2 SMNVEV (reference sequence). This CDR3 is 15 amino acids long. V dropped 0 bases and J dropped 7 bases, with 15 bases sitting between them. The CDR3 DNA reads TGTGCCAGCAGTTTATCGACGCAGGGAAGGGGGACCCAGTACTTC. This translates into CASSLSTQGRGTQYF.

Comments on this clone: At the DNA level, this CDR3 is encoded by other sequences in the same sample as well. This chain connects TRBV30 to TRBJ1-3, with 11 bases aligning to TRBD1. The length of the CDR3 is 14 residues. The V gene end was trimmed by 5 bases and the J gene end by 0 bases; junction bases not matched to a gene: 0. CDR1 is GTSNPN and CDR2 is SVGIG in the germline V gene (reference sequence). DNA for the CDR3: TGTGCCTGGGGGACAGGGGGCTCTGGAAACACCATATATTTT. Protein: CAWGTGGSGNTIYF. Variable domain in full (rest from reference TRBV30 and TRBJ1-3): SQTIHQWPATLVQPVGSPLSLECTVEGTSNPNLYWYRQAAGRGLQLLFYSVGIGQISSEVPQNLSASRPQDRQFILSSKKLLLSDSGFYLCAWGTGGSGNTIYFGEGSWLTVV.